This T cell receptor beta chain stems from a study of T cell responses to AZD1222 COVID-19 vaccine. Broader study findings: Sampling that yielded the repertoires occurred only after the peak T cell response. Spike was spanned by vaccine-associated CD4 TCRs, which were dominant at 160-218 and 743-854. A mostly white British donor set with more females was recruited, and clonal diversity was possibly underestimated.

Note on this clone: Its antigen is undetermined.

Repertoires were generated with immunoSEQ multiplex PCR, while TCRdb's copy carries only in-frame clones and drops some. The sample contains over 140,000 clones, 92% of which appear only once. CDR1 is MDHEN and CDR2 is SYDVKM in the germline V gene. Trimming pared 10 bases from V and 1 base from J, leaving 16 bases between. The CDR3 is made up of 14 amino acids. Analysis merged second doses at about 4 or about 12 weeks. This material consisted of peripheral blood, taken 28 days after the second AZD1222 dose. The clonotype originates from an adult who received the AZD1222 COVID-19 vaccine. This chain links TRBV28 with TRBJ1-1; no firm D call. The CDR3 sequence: CATQAVSGNTEAFF. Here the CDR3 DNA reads TGTGCCACCCAAGCAGTCTCAGGGAACACTGAAGCTTTCTTT.